What follows are 11 T cell receptor beta chains derived from one specimen sequenced in a study of blood T cell repertoires in COVID-19. The table came from immunoSEQ multiplex PCR; TCRdb's copy has only in-frame clones and leaves some out. Counted here are about 150,000 clones, approximately 82% occurring once; the ten biggest clones make up 7.2%. Sequenced sample: peripheral blood. The origin of the receptors is a woman between 50 and 59 years old in a cohort sampled during active or convalescent COVID-19.

This clone was detected many times. The rearrangement joins TRBV5-1 to TRBJ1-2; a weak D match, TRBD1 (6 bases). Per the germline V gene, CDR1 is SGHRS and CDR2 is YFSETQ. Between the trimmed V and J ends, which lost 1 base and 6 bases, there was a span of 10 bases. The CDR3 has 13 residues. The CDR3 here is CASSLTRQDGYTF. For the CDR3, the DNA is TGCGCCAGCAGCTTGACCCGACAGGATGGCTACACCTTC. The whole variable domain, remainder taken from reference TRBV5-1 and TRBJ1-2, is KAGVTQTPRYLIKTRGQQVTLSCSPISGHRSVSWYQQTPGQGLQFLFEYFSETQRNKGNFPGRFSGRQFSNSRSEMNVSTLELGDSALYLCASSLTRQDGYTFGSGTRLTVV.

This clone was seen just once. CDR3 region: CASNKSGGNRDTQYF. CDR3 DNA sequence: TGTGCCAGTAACAAAAGCGGGGGAAACAGAGATACGCAGTATTTT. The chain joins TRBV19 to TRBJ2-3, with 8 bases matching TRBD2. V was pared by 7 bases and J by 5 bases, with 11 bases of the junction left unmatched. Germline values: CDR1 LNHDA, CDR2 SQIVND (reference sequence). This CDR3 is 15 amino acids long. The variable domain in full, with the rest retrieved from reference TRBV19 and TRBJ2-3, is DGGITQSPKYLFRKEGQNVTLSCEQNLNHDAMYWYRQDPGQGLRLIYYSQIVNDFQKGDIAEGYSVSREKKESFPLTVTSAQKNPTAFYLCASNKSGGNRDTQYFGPGTRLTVL.

V gene TRBV7-2 combines with J gene TRBJ1-3, with 7 bases fitting TRBD1. CDR3 length equals 18 residues. CDR1 and CDR2 (germline): SGHTA, FQGNSA. The V segment lost 5 bases and the J segment 0 bases; nucleotides outside the gene matches: 13. The CDR3 DNA sequence: TGTGCCAGCAGCCCTAGAGAGGTGGGGACAGCCTCTGGAAACACCATATATTTT. Amino acids: CASSPREVGTASGNTIYF.

This clone was observed once. The rearrangement joins TRBV7-2 to TRBJ2-1; 12 nucleotides line up with TRBD2. J gave up 7 bases and V 2 bases, and 9 bases lay outside the gene matches. Germline lookup yields CDR1 SGHTA and CDR2 FQGNSA. The CDR3 sequence is 17 residues long. The CDR3 loop reads CASSLYDLAGGPNEQFF. In DNA, the CDR3 is TGTGCCAGCAGCTTATATGACCTAGCGGGGGGGCCGAATGAGCAGTTCTTC.

The gene calls are TRBV5-1 and TRBJ2-6; weak D call: TRBD1 (5 bases). Germline V CDR1 and CDR2: SGHRS, YFSETQ. The V end was cut by 0 bases, the J end by 2 bases, with 9 bases between. The CDR3 loop spans 16 amino acids. The CDR3 loop reads CASSLDRRPGANVLTF. The CDR3 DNA reads as TGCGCCAGCAGCTTGGACAGGCGCCCTGGGGCCAACGTCCTGACTTTC.

The J gene is TRBJ2-7, the V gene TRBV2, with D unclear. Trimming shortened V by 7 bases and J by 0 bases, and 13 bases separated the two germline ends. Germline CDR1 and CDR2: SNHLY and FYNNEI. This CDR3 contains 14 residues. The CDR3: CASIPGGFSYEQYF. The DNA for the CDR3 is TGTGCCAGCATCCCCGGCGGTTTCTCCTACGAGCAGTACTTC.

The chain links TRBV24-1 to TRBJ2-1, with 9 bases identical to TRBD2. The CDR3 sequence is 19 residues long. J was trimmed by 0 bases and V by 0 bases; bases with no gene match: 8. Germline CDR1 reads KGHDR; CDR2 reads SFDVKD. The DNA for the CDR3 is TGTGCCACCAGTGATTTGAGTAGCGGGGGCCGAGACTCCTACAATGAGCAGTTCTTC. It encodes CATSDLSSGGRDSYNEQFF.

This rearrangement joins TRBV2 to TRBJ1-3, with D maybe TRBD1 (5 bases). This CDR3 has 12 amino acids. The germline V gene has CDR1 SNHLY and CDR2 FYNNEI. V lost 6 bases and J 6 bases, leaving 9 bases between the germline ends. This CDR3 reads CASSLGANTIYF. Written as DNA, the CDR3 is TGTGCCAGCAGCTTAGGGGCAAACACCATATATTTT.

The chain recombines TRBV15 with TRBJ2-5; the match to TRBD2 covers 8 bases. The CDR3 loop spans 17 amino acids. J lost 2 bases, V lost 1 base, and 9 bases had no gene match. From germline, CDR1 is LNHNV and CDR2 YYDKDF (reference sequence). The CDR3 region is CATSRVPGLGGQETQYF. Here the CDR3 DNA reads TGTGCCACCAGCAGAGTCCCGGGACTAGGAGGGCAAGAGACCCAGTACTTC.

CDR3 bases: TGTGCCAGCAGTCCCGAGGGGGTCGGCTATGGCTACACCTTC. Amino acid sequence: CASSPEGVGYGYTF. The chain is built from TRBV6-5 and TRBJ1-2; D possibly corresponds to TRBD1 (6 bases). The CDR3 sequence is 14 residues long. The germline CDR1 and CDR2 sequences are MNHEY and SVGAGI. Between the trimmed V and J ends, which lost 5 bases and 4 bases, there was a span of 14 bases.

This chain links TRBV19 with TRBJ1-2, with 7 bases fitting TRBD1. The germline CDR1 and CDR2 sequences are LNHDA and SQIVND (reference sequence). CDR3 length equals 14 residues. V lost 9 bases and J lost 7; bases outside the gene matches: 14. The CDR3 sequence is CASNTNTGALGYTF. The CDR3 nucleotides are TGTGCCAGCAACACTAATACAGGGGCTCTTGGCTACACCTTC.